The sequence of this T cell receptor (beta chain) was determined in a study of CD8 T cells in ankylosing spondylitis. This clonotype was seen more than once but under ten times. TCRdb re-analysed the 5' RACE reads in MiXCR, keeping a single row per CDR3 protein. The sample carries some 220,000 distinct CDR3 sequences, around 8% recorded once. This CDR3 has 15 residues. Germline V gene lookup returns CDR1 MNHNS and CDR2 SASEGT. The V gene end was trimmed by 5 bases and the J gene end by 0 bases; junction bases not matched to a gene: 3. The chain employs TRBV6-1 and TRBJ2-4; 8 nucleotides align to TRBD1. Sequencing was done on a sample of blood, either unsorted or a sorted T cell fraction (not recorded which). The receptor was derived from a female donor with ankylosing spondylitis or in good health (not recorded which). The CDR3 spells CASSTGGLAKNIQYF. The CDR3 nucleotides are TGTGCCAGCAGTACAGGGGGGCTAGCCAAAAACATTCAGTACTTC.